The source of this T cell receptor beta chain is a study of tumor-infiltrating lymphocytes in oesophageal squamous cell carcinoma. TCRdb analysed the PCR reads with MiXCR anew, one entry per CDR3 protein. The sample records nearly 20,000 distinct CDR3 sequences, around 40% being singletons. J was trimmed by 2 bases and V by 7 bases; bases with no gene match: 8. This CDR3 is built from 15 residues. From germline, CDR1 is MNHEY and CDR2 SVGEGT. The chain is built from TRBV6-2 or TRBV6-3 and TRBJ2-3; 8 bases map to TRBD2. The specimen was esophageal tumor tissue. This clonotype was obtained from a male donor with esophageal squamous cell carcinoma. The CDR3: CASIGLARHTDTQYF. In DNA form, the CDR3 reads TGTGCCAGCATAGGACTAGCTCGCCACACAGATACGCAGTATTTT.